This TCR beta chain was sequenced in a study of blood T cell repertoires in COVID-19. Study-level background: The cDNA or gDNA used as material had been derived from T cells, B-cell-depleted T cells, or PBMCs.

CDR1 and CDR2 from the germline V gene are SGHRS and YFSETQ. V was pared by 4 bases and J by 1 base, with 14 bases between. The CDR3 has 15 amino acids. Clinical histories supplied by participants themselves formed the basis of cohort assignment. Original processing notes: Researchers report that nucleated cell counts were estimated from reference gene primer amplification. Profiling relied on immunoSEQ multiplex PCR, and the TCRdb table lists in-frame clones only, not all of them. D and trimming come from the DNA, and the V and J calls and clone size come from that table. The data hold a few hundred thousand clones, with about 90% observed a single time.

The genes are TRBV5-1 and TRBJ1-1; possibly TRBD1 for D (6 bases). The sample was PBMCs or T cells enriched from blood (not recorded which). The receptor was derived from a woman in her twenties or thirties who had recovered from COVID-19. In DNA form, the CDR3 reads TGCGCCAGCAGCGCCGCCGGGACAACGAACACTGAAGCTTTCTTT. Amino acid sequence: CASSAAGTTNTEAFF.